The 28 T cell receptor beta chains given below trace back to one sample, sequenced in a study of molecular identifiers for immune sequencing clone quantification. TCRdb passed the PCR reads through MiXCR, listing each CDR3 protein once. Seen here are around 470,000 distinct CDR3 sequences, 25% observed once, and the top ten hold 0.7% to 0.9%. What was sequenced was naive CD8+ T cells from blood, with Jurkat cell RNA spiked in. Subset reported: FACS-sorted CD8+CD4-CCR7+CD45RA+ naive T cells. Receptors were obtained from a human donor in good health. Some libraries in this study had Jurkat cell RNA spiked in.

Of note for this clonotype: This may arise from a read error, as a much more abundant clone is one base away. The CDR3 ends on some other residue instead of the conserved phenylalanine or tryptophan, so this is likely a read error. The chain combines TRBV14 with TRBJ1-1; no clear D. The CDR3 is 16 residues long. CDR1 and CDR2 (germline): SGHDN, FVKESK. Trimming took off 4 bases at V and 1 base at J, with 16 bases between the two ends. CDR3 sequence: CASSPTLSRTNTEAFL. The CDR3, as DNA: TGTGCCAGCAGCCCGACCTTGAGCAGGACGAACACTGAAGCTTTCCTT.

This sequence joins TRBV9 and TRBJ2-5; D might be TRBD1 (5 bases). Germline CDR1 SGDLS, CDR2 YYNGEE. V lost 0 bases, J lost 4 bases, and 13 bases lay in between. The CDR3 is made up of 15 amino acids. This chain's CDR3 is CASSVGARVSETQYF. CDR3 nucleotide sequence: TGTGCCAGCAGCGTAGGTGCCAGGGTGTCAGAGACCCAGTACTTC.

As for this clonotype: A clone one base away is much larger, so this may be a read error. The chain is built from TRBV20-1 and TRBJ2-4; D ambiguous. The CDR3 runs to 14 residues. V was clipped by 1 base and J by 0 bases, with 7 bases between them. Looked up from germline, CDR1 is DFQATT and CDR2 is SNEGSKA (reference sequence). The CDR3 DNA sequence: TGCAGTGCTAGAGGAGTGGTAGCCAAAAACATTCAGTACTTC. Translation: CSARGVVAKNIQYF.

This clonotype was observed at least ten times. The chain carries TRBV5-5 and TRBJ2-7; D possibly corresponds to TRBD1 (6 bases). The CDR3 contains 14 residues. The V and J ends lost 4 bases and 3 bases respectively, with 14 bases between them. CDR1 and CDR2 (germline): SGHKS, YYEKEE (reference sequence). CDR3 residues: CASSLYKGVYEQYF. In DNA form, the CDR3 reads TGTGCCAGCAGCCTGTACAAGGGGGTCTACGAGCAGTACTTC.

This clonotype was seen only a few times. This sequence joins TRBV12-3 or TRBV12-4 and TRBJ2-7; D remains ambiguous. This CDR3 contains 13 residues. Trimming stripped 1 base from V and 6 bases from J, with 10 bases between. The CDR3 is CASSLDPGSEQYF. Here the CDR3 DNA reads TGTGCCAGCAGTTTAGACCCTGGATCCGAGCAGTACTTC.

This clonotype has ten or more counts. The chain links TRBV29-1 to TRBJ2-7, with TRBD2 matching over 8 bases. The CDR3 runs to 14 residues. J lost 3 bases, V lost 1 base, and 5 bases had no gene match. Germline V gives CDR1 SQVTM, CDR2 ANQGSEA. The CDR3 DNA is TGCAGCGTTGAAGTAGCGGGAAGCAACTACGAGCAGTACTTC. Translating it yields CSVEVAGSNYEQYF.

The chain joins TRBV11-2 to TRBJ2-7, with D maybe TRBD2 (7 bases). This CDR3 comprises 14 residues. V was cut by 4 bases and J by 2 bases, with 12 bases left in between. Germline V lookup: CDR1 SGHAT, CDR2 FQNNGV. The CDR3 DNA reads TGTGCCAGCAGCTATAGGGGGGGGCCCTACGAGCAGTACTTC. This codes for CASSYRGGPYEQYF. The whole variable domain, remainder taken from reference TRBV11-2 and TRBJ2-7, is EAGVAQSPRYKIIEKRQSVAFWCNPISGHATLYWYQQILGQGPKLLIQFQNNGVVDDSQLPKDRFSAERLKGVDSTLKIQPAKLEDSAVYLCASSYRGGPYEQYFGPGTRLTVT.

This clonotype was recorded a few times. A single base separates this from a much larger clone, so it may be a read error. Since no conserved phenylalanine or tryptophan closes the CDR3, a read error is the likely cause. The chain combines TRBV29-1 with TRBJ2-7; 11 nucleotides match TRBD2. The CDR3 loop spans 15 amino acids. The junction had 11 bases not matched to a gene; V was cut back by 3 bases and J by 7 bases. The germline CDR1 and CDR2 sequences are SQVTM and ANQGSEA. CDR3 coding DNA: TGCAGCGTTGAGCGGAGGGGGACTAGCGGAAGAGAGCAGTACCTC. Its translation is CSVERRGTSGREQYL.

A few counts support this clonotype. The chain joins TRBV11-2 to TRBJ2-3; D may be TRBD2 (6 bases). Germline assignment: CDR1 SGHAT and CDR2 FQNNGV. This CDR3 has 13 residues. The ends were cut back, 7 bases at V and 4 bases at J, with 12 bases in the middle. The CDR3, as DNA: TGTGCCAGCACCCCCGGGAGTGCAGATACGCAGTATTTT. It encodes CASTPGSADTQYF.

This clonotype was seen at least ten times. V and J are TRBV12-3 or TRBV12-4 and TRBJ2-3; 10 nucleotides match TRBD1. V lost 6 bases to trimming and J lost 2 bases; unmatched junction nucleotides: 8. This CDR3 region has 16 residues. The CDR3 is CASRTVTGGPTDTQYF. Written as DNA, the CDR3 is TGTGCCAGCAGAACAGTGACAGGGGGCCCCACAGATACGCAGTATTTT.

This clonotype has ten or more counts. This chain uses TRBV12-3 or TRBV12-4 with TRBJ2-3; 13 bases are shared with TRBD2. The junction had 4 bases not matched to a gene; V was cut back by 3 bases and J by 4 bases. This CDR3 has 16 residues. The chain's CDR3 is CASSFVLAGGPDTQYF. The DNA of the CDR3 is TGTGCCAGCAGTTTTGTACTAGCGGGGGGGCCAGATACGCAGTATTTT.

As concerns this clonotype: This clone may be a read error of a much larger clone one base away. The genes are TRBV7-6 and TRBJ2-3, with TRBD2 matching over 7 bases. CDR3 size: 14 residues. Germline assignment: CDR1 SGHVS and CDR2 FNYEAQ. CDR3 nucleotides: TGTGCCGGCAGCGGGACTATGGGTGCAGATACGCAGTATTTT. Amino acid sequence: CAGSGTMGADTQYF.

With respect to this clonotype: A much larger clone lies one base from this, so it may be a read error. The conserved phenylalanine or tryptophan normally closing the CDR3 is absent here, so this likely arose from a read error. The chain employs TRBV6-6 and TRBJ2-3; D uncertain. The CDR3 extends over 17 amino acids. Germline values: CDR1 MNHNY, CDR2 SVGAGI (reference sequence). Between the trimmed V and J ends, which lost 2 bases and 1 base, there was a span of 16 bases. CDR3 amino acids: CASSYSHQRTGTDTQYL. The CDR3 DNA is TGTGCCAGCAGTTACAGCCATCAGCGAACCGGCACAGATACGCAGTATCTT.

This clonotype was seen repeatedly, ten times or more. At one end, the junction sequence differs from germline, possibly due to a read error. The genes are TRBV30 and TRBJ2-7; 8 nucleotides line up with TRBD1. CDR3 length: 13 residues. Germline CDR1 is GTSNPN and CDR2 is SVGIG (reference sequence). The CDR3 sequence: CAWSVTGTGLPQF. The CDR3 DNA is TGTGCCTGGAGTGTTACCGGGACAGGACTCCCCCAGTTC.

This clonotype was detected ten times or more. This chain joins TRBV4-3 and TRBJ1-1; D not resolved. The germline gives CDR1 LGHNA, CDR2 YSLEER. Trimming took 0 bases from V and 8 from J, leaving 10 bases between them. This CDR3 spans 13 amino acids. CDR3 bases: TGCGCCAGCAGCCAAGAAATGATCGGGGAAGCTTTCTTT. It is translated as CASSQEMIGEAFF.

This clonotype has only a few counts. The chain combines TRBV4-3 with TRBJ1-1; D unclear. Germline-derived CDR1 and CDR2 are LGHNA and YSLEER. Deletions cut 0 bases from V and 6 bases from J, with 11 bases between. This CDR3 comprises 14 residues. In DNA form, the CDR3 reads TGCGCCAGCAGCCAAGAAACGGTAGGCGCTGAAGCTTTCTTT. This encodes CASSQETVGAEAFF.

Concerning this clonotype: Possible read error: a much larger clone is one base away. The chain is built from TRBV20-1 and TRBJ2-7, with 8 bases fitting TRBD2. The J segment lost 0 bases and the V segment lost 5 bases, leaving 6 bases of the junction unmatched. Germline CDR1 reads DFQATT; CDR2 reads SNEGSKA (reference sequence). The CDR3 length is 14 residues. The CDR3 nucleotides read TGCAGTGCTTGCTTAGCGGGAACCTCCTACGAGCAGTACTTC. Amino acids: CSACLAGTSYEQYF.

This clonotype was counted ten times or more. The rearrangement links TRBV12-3 or TRBV12-4 to TRBJ1-5; weak D call: TRBD1 (6 bases). The CDR3 runs 14 residues. V shed 4 bases and J shed 1 base, with 8 bases lying between them. The DNA for the CDR3 is TGTGCCAGCAGTTGGGACACAAGCAATCAGCCCCAGCATTTT. Its protein is CASSWDTSNQPQHF.

This clonotype was detected many times. The chain combines TRBV2 with TRBJ1-1, with 7 bases that match TRBD1. The V segment lost 8 bases and the J segment 0 bases; nucleotides outside the gene matches: 3. Germline loops: CDR1 SNHLY, CDR2 FYNNEI. The CDR3 extends over 13 amino acids. The CDR3 bases are TGTGCCAGCCGGGACAGCATGAACACTGAAGCTTTCTTT. This translates into CASRDSMNTEAFF.

The rearrangement joins TRBV4-3 to TRBJ2-7, with unresolved D. Trimming removed 1 base from V and 0 bases from J, with 7 bases in between. CDR1 and CDR2 (germline): LGHNA, YSLEER. The CDR3 length is 14 residues. The CDR3, as DNA: TGCGCCAGCAGCCAAGGTCCGCGCTCCTACGAGCAGTACTTC. Amino acids: CASSQGPRSYEQYF.

In its sample, this clonotype was seen many times. The chain links TRBV28 to TRBJ1-3, with D unclear. V dropped 3 bases and J dropped 3 bases, with 6 bases sitting between them. CDR1 is MDHEN, CDR2 SYDVKM, per germline. The length of the CDR3 is 13 residues. The CDR3 bases are TGTGCCAGCAGTTTGGCTGGTGGAAACACCATATATTTT. Protein sequence: CASSLAGGNTIYF.

The V call is TRBV2, the J call TRBJ2-7; D unresolved. The germline CDR1 and CDR2 sequences are SNHLY and FYNNEI. V lost 7 bases and J 2 bases, leaving 9 bases between the germline ends. There are 12 residues in the CDR3. CDR3 nucleotide sequence: TGTGCCAGCATTCAGAACGCCTACGAGCAGTACTTC. Amino acid sequence: CASIQNAYEQYF.

As concerns this clonotype: A much larger clonotype is one base distant, so this may be a read error. The chain carries TRBV6-2 or TRBV6-3 and TRBJ2-1; D remains ambiguous. Germline values: CDR1 MNHEY, CDR2 SVGEGT. V was clipped by 0 bases and J by 12 bases, with 9 bases between them. This CDR3 has 12 residues. The chain's CDR3 is CASSYSKSAQFF. The CDR3 nucleotides are TGTGCCAGCAGTTACTCCAAGAGTGCGCAGTTCTTC.

V and J are TRBV5-8 and TRBJ1-3; D possibly corresponds to TRBD1 (5 bases). V was trimmed by 2 bases and J by 4 bases, leaving 13 bases between them. Germline assignment: CDR1 SGHTS and CDR2 YDEGEE. The CDR3 is 15 amino acids. CDR3 loop: CASSLEGLAGNTIYF. The CDR3 bases are TGTGCCAGCAGCTTAGAGGGGCTGGCAGGAAACACCATATATTTT.

This chain connects TRBV20-1 to TRBJ2-7, with 10 bases aligning to TRBD1. From germline, CDR1 is DFQATT and CDR2 SNEGSKA (reference sequence). The J segment lost 6 bases and the V segment lost 5 bases, leaving 10 bases of the junction unmatched. CDR3 length equals 14 residues. The CDR3 DNA is TGCAGTGCTGCCAACGGGACAGGGGTTTTCGAGCAGTACTTC. Its protein is CSAANGTGVFEQYF.

This clonotype was seen many times. The chain combines TRBV9 with TRBJ2-2; D is perhaps TRBD1 (5 bases). V lost 0 bases and J 5 bases, leaving 8 bases between the germline ends. Germline CDR1 reads SGDLS; CDR2 reads YYNGEE. The CDR3 length is 14 residues. The CDR3 coding sequence is TGTGCCAGCAGCGTAGGTGGACAAACCGGGGAGCTGTTTTTT. Translation: CASSVGGQTGELFF.

With respect to this clonotype: A much larger clone sits a single nucleotide away, making a read error possible. The rearrangement joins TRBV28 to TRBJ2-3, with a weak D call TRBD1 (5 bases). Per germline, CDR1 MDHEN and CDR2 SYDVKM. The CDR3 is made up of 15 amino acids. DNA of the CDR3: TGTCCCAGCAGTTTCGTTCCAGGGTTGGCAGATACGCAGTATTTT. It translates to CPSSFVPGLADTQYF.

The chain recombines TRBV14 with TRBJ2-3, with 8 bases fitting TRBD2. The CDR3 contains 16 residues. The trim removed 4 bases at V and 4 bases at J, leaving 10 bases unmatched. Germline-derived CDR1 and CDR2 are SGHDN and FVKESK. The CDR3 nucleotides read TGTGCCAGCAGCCTTCTCTCGGGGGGGCCCCCAGATACGCAGTATTTT. Its protein is CASSLLSGGPPDTQYF.